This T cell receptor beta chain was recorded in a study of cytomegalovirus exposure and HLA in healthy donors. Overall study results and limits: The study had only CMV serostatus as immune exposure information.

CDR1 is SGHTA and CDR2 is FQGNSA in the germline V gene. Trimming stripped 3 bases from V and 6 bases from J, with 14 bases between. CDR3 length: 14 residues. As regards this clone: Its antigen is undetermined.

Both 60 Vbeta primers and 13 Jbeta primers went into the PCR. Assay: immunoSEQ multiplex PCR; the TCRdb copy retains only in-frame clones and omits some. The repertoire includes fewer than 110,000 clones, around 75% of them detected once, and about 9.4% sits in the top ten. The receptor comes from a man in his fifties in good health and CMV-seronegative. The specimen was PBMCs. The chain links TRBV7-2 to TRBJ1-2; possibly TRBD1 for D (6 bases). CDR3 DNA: TGTGCCAGCAGCTTCTACAGGGAAACGAATGGCTACACCTTC. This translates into CASSFYRETNGYTF.